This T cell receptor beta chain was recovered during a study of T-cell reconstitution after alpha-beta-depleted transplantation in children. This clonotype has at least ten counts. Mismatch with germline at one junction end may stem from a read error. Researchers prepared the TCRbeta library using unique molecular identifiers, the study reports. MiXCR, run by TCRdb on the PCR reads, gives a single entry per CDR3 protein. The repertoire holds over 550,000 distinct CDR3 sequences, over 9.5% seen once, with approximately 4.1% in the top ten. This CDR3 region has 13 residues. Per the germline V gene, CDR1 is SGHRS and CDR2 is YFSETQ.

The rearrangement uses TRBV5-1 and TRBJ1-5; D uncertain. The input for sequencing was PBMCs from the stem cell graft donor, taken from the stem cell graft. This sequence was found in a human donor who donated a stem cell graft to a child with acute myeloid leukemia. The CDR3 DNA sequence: TGTGCCAGCAGTTTAGAGGGAGGCCAGCCCCAGCATTTT. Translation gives CASSLEGGQPQHF.